One sample yielded the 28 T cell receptor beta chains listed below, sequenced in a study of cytomegalovirus exposure and HLA in healthy donors. TCRdb's table, derived via immunoSEQ multiplex PCR, lists solely in-frame clones and lacks some. The sample includes 100,000 to 150,000 clones, roughly nine tenths seen only once; the top ten take around 1.2%. The sequenced material came from PBMCs. Every receptor here comes from a young woman in good health and CMV-seronegative.

This clone was found once. V gene TRBV15 combines with J gene TRBJ1-5, with D maybe TRBD1 (6 bases). The V end lost 3 bases, the J end lost 3 bases, and 18 bases lay between the germline ends. Germline V CDR1 and CDR2: LNHNV, YYDKDF (reference sequence). The CDR3 is made up of 17 amino acids. CDR3 nucleotides: TGTGCCACCAGCAGGTCTCCGGGAGGGGGTCCCAATCAGCCCCAGCATTTT. Translating it yields CATSRSPGGGPNQPQHF.

The chain links TRBV28 to TRBJ1-1; D is uncertain. Trimming pared 10 bases from V and 1 base from J, leaving 13 bases between. Germline-derived CDR1 and CDR2 are MDHEN and SYDVKM. CDR3 size: 13 residues. The CDR3: CATSPPGNTEAFF. In nucleotides, the CDR3 is TGTGCCACCTCCCCGCCAGGGAACACTGAAGCTTTCTTT.

The rearrangement uses TRBV29-1 and TRBJ2-1; 10 nucleotides line up with TRBD2. Germline CDR1 SQVTM, CDR2 ANQGSEA. This CDR3 is 15 amino acids long. The CDR3 DNA reads as TGCAGTTTTAAGAGCGGGAGGGCCCGTCCGCATGAGCAGTTCTTC. Amino acid sequence: CSFKSGRARPHEQFF.

The V call is TRBV28, the J call TRBJ2-2; a possible D gene is TRBD1 (5 bases). Trimming took off 2 bases at V and 0 bases at J, with 16 bases between the two ends. The germline V gene has CDR1 MDHEN and CDR2 SYDVKM. The CDR3 contains 18 residues. Here the CDR3 DNA reads TGTGCCAGCAGTTTAGACCCGACAGTTCCTACGAACACCGGGGAGCTGTTTTTT. Protein: CASSLDPTVPTNTGELFF.

The chain couples TRBV6-8 to TRBJ2-7; TRBD2 agrees at 8 bases. Trimming removed 5 bases from V and 6 bases from J; junction bases left unmatched: 9. CDR1 and CDR2 from the germline V gene are MNHGY and SAAAGT. The CDR3 is made up of 14 amino acids. The CDR3 loop is CASSPGLVPREQYV. CDR3 nucleotide sequence: TGTGCCAGCAGTCCGGGACTAGTCCCCCGCGAGCAGTACGTC.

The chain has TRBV5-1 and TRBJ2-5, with 10 positions matching TRBD2. With 6 bases clipped from V and 2 bases from J, the junction kept 10 bases outside the gene matches. This CDR3 comprises 16 residues. Germline V CDR1 and CDR2: SGHRS, YFSETQ. CDR3 sequence (DNA): TGCGCCAGCACGCTAATCCCTAGCGGGGGACAAGAGACCCAGTACTTC. Protein sequence: CASTLIPSGGQETQYF.

This clone was observed a single time. The chain combines TRBV6-1 with TRBJ1-1, with unresolved D. Germline CDR1 is MNHNS and CDR2 is SASEGT. The CDR3 has 13 amino acids. V was cut by 4 bases and J by 1 base, with 7 bases left in between. In DNA, the CDR3 is TGTGCCAGCAGTGCCCAGAAGAACACTGAAGCTTTCTTT. Its translation: CASSAQKNTEAFF.

V is TRBV5-5 and J is TRBJ1-2; D is unresolved. V was trimmed by 1 base and J by 2 bases, leaving 9 bases between them. The CDR3 is made up of 14 amino acids. The V gene's germline CDR1 is SGHKS and CDR2 YYEKEE (reference sequence). CDR3 nucleotides: TGTGCCAGCAGCTTGCAGCCGGAGAACTATGGCTACACCTTC. Protein: CASSLQPENYGYTF.

The V and J genes are TRBV27 and TRBJ2-3; 8 bases map to TRBD2. V dropped 4 bases and J dropped 0; count of bases not matched to a gene: 9. CDR3 size: 17 residues. Per the germline V gene, CDR1 is MNHEY and CDR2 is SMNVEV (reference sequence). CDR3 nucleotide sequence: TGTGCCAGCAGTTCTTTACTAGCGGACTATAGCACAGATACGCAGTATTTT. It yields the protein CASSSLLADYSTDTQYF.

This clone has a single count. The chain has TRBV27 and TRBJ2-3; D unresolved. This CDR3 spans 16 amino acids. CDR1 and CDR2 from the germline V gene are MNHEY and SMNVEV (reference sequence). V was pared by 8 bases and J by 6 bases, with 24 bases between. CDR3 loop: CASGFYSLAPIDTQYF. The CDR3 coding sequence is TGTGCCAGCGGGTTTTACAGTCTTGCCCCCATTGATACGCAGTATTTT.

The chain combines TRBV6-5 with TRBJ2-2; the match to TRBD2 covers 13 bases. From germline, CDR1 is MNHEY and CDR2 SVGAGI. This CDR3 has 14 residues. The junction had 0 bases not matched to a gene; V was cut back by 6 bases and J by 5 bases. CDR3 amino acids: CASRLAGGTGELFF. The CDR3 DNA reads as TGTGCCAGCAGACTAGCGGGGGGGACCGGGGAGCTGTTTTTT.

V gene TRBV2 combines with J gene TRBJ2-1; 8 nucleotides match TRBD1. Trimming removed 8 bases from V and 9 bases from J; junction bases left unmatched: 6. The CDR3 totals 12 residues. The germline V gene encodes CDR1 SNHLY and CDR2 FYNNEI. CDR3 nucleotide sequence: TGTGCCAGCGGGACAGGCGGAGGTGAGCAGTTCTTC. Translated, it gives CASGTGGGEQFF.

CDR3 sequence reads: CASSEQGGTEAFF. The CDR3 DNA reads TGCGCCAGCAGTGAGCAGGGGGGTACTGAAGCTTTCTTT. The rearrangement links TRBV10-1 to TRBJ1-1; 7 bases match TRBD1. From germline, CDR1 is WNHNN and CDR2 SYGVQD (reference sequence). This CDR3 spans 13 amino acids. J was trimmed by 5 bases and V by 2 bases; bases with no gene match: 2.

The chain has TRBV4-1 and TRBJ2-5; the D gene is possibly TRBD2 (5 bases). Trimming stripped 2 bases from V and 2 bases from J, with 12 bases between. Germline V gives CDR1 MGHRA, CDR2 YSYEKL. The CDR3 is 15 residues long. This chain's CDR3 is CASSQSGIGQETQYF. CDR3 bases: TGCGCCAGCAGCCAATCCGGGATAGGTCAAGAGACCCAGTACTTC.

The chain has TRBV27 and TRBJ2-5, with D maybe TRBD1 (6 bases). The V gene lost 8 bases and the J gene lost 5 bases, with 12 bases spanning the gap. The length of the CDR3 is 12 residues. Germline V gives CDR1 MNHEY, CDR2 SMNVEV (reference sequence). Here the CDR3 reads CASGSRGETQYF. The CDR3 DNA follows: TGTGCCAGCGGCTCTAGGGGGGAGACCCAGTACTTC.

The V gene is TRBV6-4, the J gene TRBJ2-1; TRBD2 aligns across 12 bases. There are 16 residues in the CDR3. Unmatched junction bases numbered 5, after V lost 2 bases and J lost 6 bases. CDR1 and CDR2 (germline): MRHNA, SNTAGT. Here the CDR3 DNA reads TGTGCCAGCAGTGACCCGACTAGCGGGGGAATCAATGAGCAGTTCTTC. It codes for CASSDPTSGGINEQFF.

This chain links TRBV2 with TRBJ1-4; 7 bases agree with TRBD1. Germline V gene data show CDR1 as SNHLY and CDR2 as FYNNEI. The CDR3 loop spans 15 amino acids. J lost 4 bases, V lost 6 bases, and 8 bases had no gene match. The CDR3 here is CASRPQGTGNEKLFF. The CDR3 nucleotides read TGTGCCAGCAGACCACAGGGGACGGGTAATGAAAAACTGTTTTTT.

This chain uses TRBV11-1 with TRBJ2-7; 7 bases line up with TRBD1. The V gene's germline CDR1 is SGHAT and CDR2 FQDESV (reference sequence). This CDR3 has 18 residues. V dropped 5 bases and J dropped 0; count of bases not matched to a gene: 16. The CDR3 DNA follows: TGTGCCAGCAGCCGTCCCCCTGTTGGACAGGCTCGCTCCTACGAGCAGTACTTC. Translation: CASSRPPVGQARSYEQYF.

CDR3 sequence: CASSVGLAGASYNEQFF. The DNA of the CDR3 is TGTGCCAGCAGCGTTGGACTAGCGGGTGCCTCCTACAATGAGCAGTTCTTC. V usage is TRBV9 and J usage is TRBJ2-1; 11 bases are shared with TRBD2. The germline gives CDR1 SGDLS, CDR2 YYNGEE. The CDR3 sequence is 17 residues long. The V gene end was trimmed by 2 bases and the J gene end by 0 bases; junction bases not matched to a gene: 4. The full variable domain, completed using reference TRBV9 and TRBJ2-1, is DSGVTQTPKHLITATGQRVTLRCSPRSGDLSVYWYQQSLDQGLQFLIQYYNGEERAKGNILERFSAQQFPDLHSELNLSSLELGDSALYFCASSVGLAGASYNEQFFGPGTRLTVL.

J is TRBJ1-4 and V is TRBV15; TRBD1 matches 8 bases. The ends lost 1 base at V and 8 bases at J; junction bases unmatched: 6. Germline CDR1 LNHNV, CDR2 YYDKDF (reference sequence). CDR3 size: 15 residues. CDR3 nucleotides: TGTGCCACCAGCAGAGTTTCGACAGGGGAGGAAAAACTGTTTTTT. Its translation is CATSRVSTGEEKLFF.

CDR3 loop: CASREVLGYTF. As DNA, the CDR3 is TGTGCCAGCCGGGAGGTGTTAGGGTACACCTTC. The J gene is TRBJ1-2, the V gene TRBV2; D remains unclear. This CDR3 has 11 residues. With 8 bases removed from V and 11 bases from J, the gap between germline ends came to 15 bases. Germline CDR1 and CDR2: SNHLY and FYNNEI.

The chain uses TRBV28 and TRBJ1-2; 9 bases match TRBD1. The CDR3 is made up of 14 amino acids. Per the germline V gene, CDR1 is MDHEN and CDR2 is SYDVKM. Germline trimming cut 6 bases from V and 6 bases from J; bases unmatched to any gene: 8. The CDR3 spells CASRPGDREDGYTF. The CDR3, as DNA: TGTGCCAGCAGACCCGGGGACAGGGAGGATGGCTACACCTTC.

This clone is a singleton in its sample. This chain uses TRBV19 with TRBJ2-7, with D hard to call. V lost 3 bases and J lost 3, with 9 bases in between. The germline gives CDR1 LNHDA, CDR2 SQIVND (reference sequence). The CDR3 is 13 amino acids. The CDR3 loop reads CASSIRQYYEQYF. DNA of the CDR3: TGTGCCAGTAGTATCCGTCAGTACTACGAGCAGTACTTC. The full variable domain, with the rest looked up from reference TRBV19 and TRBJ2-7, is DGGITQSPKYLFRKEGQNVTLSCEQNLNHDAMYWYRQDPGQGLRLIYYSQIVNDFQKGDIAEGYSVSREKKESFPLTVTSAQKNPTAFYLCASSIRQYYEQYFGPGTRLTVT.

The chain joins TRBV30 to TRBJ1-2, with a weak D call TRBD1 (5 bases). The V end was cut by 0 bases, the J end by 3 bases, with 11 bases between. The CDR3 consists of 14 residues. Germline V CDR1 and CDR2: GTSNPN, SVGIG (reference sequence). The CDR3 coding sequence is TGTGCCTGGAGTGTGGGGGAGGGCGACTATGGCTACACCTTC. Its protein product is CAWSVGEGDYGYTF.

The V call is TRBV25-1, the J call TRBJ1-2, with D perhaps TRBD1 (5 bases). Trimming pared 0 bases from V and 6 bases from J, leaving 17 bases between. The CDR3 runs to 16 residues. CDR1 and CDR2 from the germline V gene are MGHDK and SYGVNS. The CDR3 region has the DNA TGTGCCAGCAGTGAATATCTTGGCGGGGGAGAAAATGGCTACACCTTC. Protein: CASSEYLGGGENGYTF.

The chain links TRBV28 to TRBJ2-4; tentative D call: TRBD1 (6 bases). Between the trimmed V and J ends, which lost 5 bases and 1 base, there was a span of 15 bases. Germline CDR1 MDHEN, CDR2 SYDVKM. The CDR3 sequence is 16 residues long. CDR3 sequence (DNA): TGTGCCAGCAGTGTATCAACAGGGTTTGCCAAAAACATTCAGTACTTC. This codes for CASSVSTGFAKNIQYF.

The V gene is TRBV5-1, the J gene TRBJ2-5; TRBD1 matches 8 bases. This CDR3 spans 15 amino acids. The trim removed 0 bases at V and 3 bases at J, leaving 4 bases unmatched. CDR1 is SGHRS, CDR2 YFSETQ, per germline. The CDR3 DNA reads TGCGCCAGCAGCTTGGCCGTGGGACAGGAAGAGACCCAGTACTTC. This encodes CASSLAVGQEETQYF.

The rearrangement links TRBV6-5 to TRBJ2-5, with a possible D match to TRBD2 (6 bases). Germline CDR1 is MNHEY and CDR2 is SVGAGI. The CDR3 contains 13 residues. The ends were cut back, 6 bases at V and 0 bases at J, with 8 bases in the middle. The CDR3 nucleotides read TGTGCCAGCAGGAGCGGGTACCAAGAGACCCAGTACTTC. Its translation is CASRSGYQETQYF.